A single sample gave rise to the 4 T cell receptor beta chains below, sequenced in a study of spatial heterogeneity in lung cancer. As for time point: blood at routine non-recurrence follow-up after resection. Each CDR3 protein is one row after TCRdb ran MiXCR on the 5' RACE reads. Of about 47,000 distinct CDR3 sequences listed, about 10% are singletons. This specimen was PBMCs, taken at follow-up. The receptors come from a male donor with early-stage non-small cell lung cancer.

This clonotype was counted once. This sequence joins TRBV7-9 and TRBJ1-2; no firm D call. V was pared by 6 bases and J by 0 bases, with 8 bases between. Germline V gene sequence: CDR1 SEHNR, CDR2 FQNEAQ (reference sequence). The CDR3 extends over 13 amino acids. CDR3: CASRPDANYGYTF. The CDR3 DNA sequence: TGTGCCAGCAGGCCAGACGCTAACTATGGCTACACCTTC.

The CDR3 loop reads CASRDMLNTEAFF. The DNA of the CDR3 is TGTGCCAGCAGAGACATGTTGAACACTGAAGCTTTCTTT. V gene TRBV6-5 combines with J gene TRBJ1-1; no firm D call. This CDR3 has 13 residues. With 6 bases removed from V and 0 bases from J, the gap between germline ends came to 8 bases. The germline gives CDR1 MNHEY, CDR2 SVGAGI.

V gene TRBV7-2 combines with J gene TRBJ2-5; no clear D. The CDR3 has 12 residues. Trimming took 3 bases from V and 9 from J, leaving 11 bases between them. The germline V gene has CDR1 SGHTA and CDR2 FQGNSA. CDR3 amino acids: CASSLMTASQYF. The DNA for the CDR3 is TGTGCCAGCAGCTTGATGACCGCTTCCCAGTACTTC.

This clonotype has only a few counts. The chain couples TRBV19 to TRBJ1-1; 7 bases fit TRBD1. Trimming removed 6 bases from V and 8 bases from J; junction bases left unmatched: 6. The V gene's germline CDR1 is LNHDA and CDR2 SQIVND (reference sequence). The CDR3 extends over 12 amino acids. The CDR3 region is CASSIGQVEAFF. The CDR3 bases are TGTGCCAGTAGCATCGGACAGGTAGAAGCTTTCTTT.